The 21 T cell receptor beta chains below all came from one sample that was sequenced in a study of regulatory T cells in long-lasting Graves disease. Time point of the sample: newly diagnosed GD, antithyroid drugs for less than 3 months. PBMCs provided the RNA from which the TCR library was made. Library construction for TCR beta used iRepertoire HTBI primers and Arm-PCR of CDR3 regions. TCRdb recomputed calls from the multiplex PCR reads with MiXCR, one row per CDR3 protein. The table lists approximately 540,000 distinct CDR3 sequences, 12% of them singletons. These data were also filed under a second study, of T cells in Graves' hyperthyroidism and ophthalmopathy.

This specimen was peripheral blood mononuclear cells (PBMCs), taken at new diagnosis, from a patient treated with antithyroid drugs. All receptors come from a young woman with Graves disease.

The sample holds many counts of this clonotype. The J gene is TRBJ2-2, the V gene TRBV7-2, with D unclear. CDR1 and CDR2 from the germline V gene are SGHTA and FQGNSA. This CDR3 comprises 13 residues. Trimming pared 4 bases from V and 6 bases from J, leaving 9 bases between. In DNA form, the CDR3 reads TGTGCCAGCAGCTCCCAAGGCGCCGGGGAGCTGTTTTTT. It is translated as CASSSQGAGELFF.

This clonotype was counted only a few times. The rearrangement uses TRBV7-2 and TRBJ2-1, with 11 nucleotides matching TRBD2. Germline CDR1 SGHTA, CDR2 FQGNSA. The CDR3 loop spans 15 amino acids. The ends lost 4 bases at V and 5 bases at J; junction bases unmatched: 4. CDR3 DNA: TGTGCCAGCAGCTCCGGGACTAGCGGTAACAATGAGCAGTTCTTC. Translating it yields CASSSGTSGNNEQFF.

The V and J genes are TRBV5-8 and TRBJ2-1; D is possibly TRBD1 (5 bases). Trimming shortened V by 1 base and J by 0 bases, and 20 bases separated the two germline ends. Looked up from germline, CDR1 is SGHTS and CDR2 is YDEGEE. The CDR3 loop spans 19 amino acids. The CDR3 loop reads CASSLQGRKYVNSYNEQFF. The DNA of the CDR3 is TGTGCCAGCAGCTTGCAGGGTAGGAAGTACGTAAACTCCTACAATGAGCAGTTCTTC.

The rearrangement uses TRBV6-1 and TRBJ2-1; possibly TRBD2 for D (6 bases). The CDR3 totals 11 residues. CDR1 MNHNS and CDR2 SASEGT come from the germline V gene. CDR3 coding DNA: TGTTCAGGCGGAGGGCTCAATGAGCAGTTCTTC. This encodes CSGGGLNEQFF.

J is TRBJ1-2 and V is TRBV19; 10 bases map to TRBD1. Germline trimming cut 4 bases from V and 0 bases from J; bases unmatched to any gene: 11. The CDR3 spans 18 residues. From germline, CDR1 is LNHDA and CDR2 SQIVND (reference sequence). CDR3 nucleotides: TGTGCCAGTAGTACGGGCCGCGGGACAGGGGCTACTAACTATGGCTACACCTTC. Its translation is CASSTGRGTGATNYGYTF. Together with reference TRBV19 and TRBJ1-2, the CDR3 gives the full variable domain: DGGITQSPKYLFRKEGQNVTLSCEQNLNHDAMYWYRQDPGQGLRLIYYSQIVNDFQKGDIAEGYSVSREKKESFPLTVTSAQKNPTAFYLCASSTGRGTGATNYGYTFGSGTRLTVV.

This clonotype has a count of ten or more. The chain has TRBV18 and TRBJ2-1; TRBD1 matches 11 bases. The J segment lost 5 bases and the V segment lost 5 bases, leaving 5 bases of the junction unmatched. The CDR3 spans 15 residues. Germline V lookup: CDR1 KGHSH, CDR2 LQKENI. The CDR3: CASSSMGQGDNEQFF. CDR3 nucleotide sequence: TGTGCCAGCTCATCGATGGGACAGGGGGACAATGAGCAGTTCTTC.

This clonotype was counted at least ten times. The V and J genes are TRBV11-1 and TRBJ1-1; D gene ambiguous. Looked up from germline, CDR1 is SGHAT and CDR2 is FQDESV (reference sequence). V was trimmed by 5 bases and J by 3 bases, leaving 10 bases between them. The CDR3 extends over 13 amino acids. The CDR3 region is CASSLEDYTEAFF. The CDR3 DNA sequence: TGTGCCAGCAGCCTCGAGGATTACACTGAAGCTTTCTTT. The full variable domain, completed using reference TRBV11-1 and TRBJ1-1, is EAEVAQSPRYKITEKSQAVAFWCDPISGHATLYWYRQILGQGPELLVQFQDESVVDDSQLPKDRFSAERLKGVDSTLKIQPAELGDSAMYLCASSLEDYTEAFFGQGTRLTVV.

This clonotype was seen repeatedly, ten times or more. CDR3 sequence (DNA): TGTGCCAGCAGCCATGGACAGGGGGTCTTCTACGAGCAGTACTTC. As protein: CASSHGQGVFYEQYF. V usage is TRBV14 and J usage is TRBJ2-7; 10 positions match TRBD1. CDR1 and CDR2 (germline): SGHDN, FVKESK. The CDR3 runs 15 residues. The V segment lost 3 bases and the J segment 3 bases; nucleotides outside the gene matches: 5.

Many counts were recorded for this clonotype. This chain joins TRBV10-2 and TRBJ1-5; perhaps TRBD1 as D (5 bases). Trimming stripped 6 bases from V and 4 bases from J, with 22 bases between. This CDR3 contains 17 residues. Germline assignment: CDR1 WSHSY and CDR2 SAAADI. Here the CDR3 reads CASSPRGGASSNQPQHF. The CDR3 region has the DNA TGCGCCAGCAGCCCTCGAGGAGGGGCTAGTTCAAATCAGCCCCAGCATTTT.

This clonotype has at least ten counts. This chain connects TRBV12-3 or TRBV12-4 to TRBJ1-1; perhaps TRBD1 as D (6 bases). There are 13 residues in the CDR3. V gave up 8 bases and J gave up 10 bases, with 20 bases separating them. The CDR3 is CASVQGSTSGAFF. CDR3 bases: TGTGCCAGCGTACAGGGTTCCACATCTGGAGCTTTCTTT.

Comment on this clonotype: A much larger clone sits a single nucleotide away, making a read error possible. The gene calls are TRBV30 and TRBJ2-5; TRBD2 agrees at 8 bases. The junction had 13 bases not matched to a gene; V was cut back by 0 bases and J by 13 bases. The CDR3 length is 14 residues. Germline assignment: CDR1 GTSNPN and CDR2 SVGIG (reference sequence). The CDR3 coding sequence is TGTGCCTGGAGTGTAATGGGACTAGGGAACATTCGGTACTTC. This sequence encodes CAWSVMGLGNIRYF.

This clonotype appeared many times. The V call is TRBV12-3 or TRBV12-4, the J call TRBJ1-2, with TRBD1 as a possible D gene (5 bases). The CDR3 has 14 residues. V was shortened by 6 bases and J by 4 bases, with 15 bases between the two germline ends. DNA of the CDR3: TGTGCCAGCAGCCCAAATACCGGGGCCTATGGCTACACCTTC. It specifies CASSPNTGAYGYTF.

The rearrangement links TRBV7-7 to TRBJ2-5; 7 nucleotides match TRBD1. V shed 2 bases and J 2 bases; nucleotides not matched to a gene: 5. CDR1 is SSHAT and CDR2 is FNYEAQ in the germline V gene (reference sequence). This CDR3 spans 15 amino acids. CDR3: CASSLSPGQQETQYF. CDR3 in DNA: TGTGCCAGCAGCTTATCCCCGGGACAGCAAGAGACCCAGTACTTC.

This clonotype has ten or more counts. CDR3 bases: TGCAGCGTCGAACGACTAGCGGGAGTGAGCGAGCAGTACTTC. It translates to CSVERLAGVSEQYF. The gene calls are TRBV29-1 and TRBJ2-7; TRBD2 matches 12 bases. Germline V lookup: CDR1 SQVTM, CDR2 ANQGSEA. Trimming cost V 6 bases and J 6 bases; bases outside gene matches: 9. The CDR3 spans 14 residues.

A few counts support this clonotype. This chain links TRBV19 with TRBJ2-1; D may be TRBD1 (6 bases). V lost 3 bases to trimming and J lost 8 bases, with 8 bases between them. The length of the CDR3 is 12 residues. Germline loops: CDR1 LNHDA, CDR2 SQIVND (reference sequence). The CDR3 sequence is CASSISGDEQFF. CDR3 nucleotide sequence: TGTGCCAGTAGTATCTCAGGGGATGAGCAGTTCTTC.

CDR3 loop: CASTGGRAGELFF. CDR3 DNA: TGTGCCAGCACTGGCGGGAGGGCCGGGGAGCTGTTTTTT. This chain connects TRBV11-2 to TRBJ2-2; TRBD2 matches 9 bases. The CDR3 consists of 13 residues. Looked up from germline, CDR1 is SGHAT and CDR2 is FQNNGV. Germline trimming cut 7 bases from V and 6 bases from J; bases unmatched to any gene: 3.

The rearrangement links TRBV7-3 to TRBJ1-1; TRBD1 agrees at 7 bases. This CDR3 comprises 12 residues. Germline V CDR1 and CDR2: SGHTA, FQGTGA. J lost 7 bases, V lost 6 bases, and 5 bases had no gene match. CDR3 nucleotide sequence: TGTGCCAGCAGTTACAGGGGTAGTGAAGCTTTCTTT. Residues: CASSYRGSEAFF. The full variable domain, in which reference TRBV7-3 and TRBJ1-1 provide the parts outside the CDR3, is GAGVSQTPSNKVTEKGKYVELRCDPISGHTALYWYRQSLGQGPEFLIYFQGTGAADDSGLPNDRFFAVRPEGSVSTLKIQRTERGDSAVYLCASSYRGSEAFFGQGTRLTVV.

In its sample, this clonotype was seen many times. This sequence joins TRBV7-3 and TRBJ2-7; a possible D gene is TRBD2 (6 bases). Germline V gene data show CDR1 as SGHTA and CDR2 as FQGTGA. CDR3 length: 14 residues. The V gene lost 7 bases and the J gene lost 1 base, with 14 bases spanning the gap. CDR3 nucleotide sequence: TGTGCCAGCACCGTTACACTAGCTTCCTACGAGCAGTACTTC. It codes for CASTVTLASYEQYF.

This clonotype was seen a handful of times. The germline gene is not matched at one end of the junction; a read error may be the cause. V and J are TRBV19 and TRBJ2-2; TRBD2 agrees at 7 bases. The CDR3 extends over 13 amino acids. Germline CDR1 is LNHDA and CDR2 is SQIVND (reference sequence). CDR3 sequence reads: CASSSGGGGGLFF. CDR3 in DNA: TGTGCCAGTTCCTCGGGGGGTGGCGGGGGGCTGTTTTTT.

The genes are TRBV29-1 and TRBJ2-1; TRBD2 is a possible D gene (5 bases). CDR1 and CDR2 from the germline V gene are SQVTM and ANQGSEA. The CDR3 totals 13 residues. The CDR3 loop is CIRWEPFYNEQFF. DNA for the CDR3: TGCATAAGGTGGGAGCCTTTCTACAATGAGCAGTTCTTC.

Here the CDR3 reads CASSVSGTQYNEQFF. The DNA for the CDR3 is TGTGCCAGCAGCGTTAGCGGGACGCAGTACAATGAGCAGTTCTTC. The chain uses TRBV9 and TRBJ2-1; 8 bases line up with TRBD2. J was trimmed by 4 bases and V by 2 bases; bases with no gene match: 5. The CDR3 has 15 residues. Germline values: CDR1 SGDLS, CDR2 YYNGEE.